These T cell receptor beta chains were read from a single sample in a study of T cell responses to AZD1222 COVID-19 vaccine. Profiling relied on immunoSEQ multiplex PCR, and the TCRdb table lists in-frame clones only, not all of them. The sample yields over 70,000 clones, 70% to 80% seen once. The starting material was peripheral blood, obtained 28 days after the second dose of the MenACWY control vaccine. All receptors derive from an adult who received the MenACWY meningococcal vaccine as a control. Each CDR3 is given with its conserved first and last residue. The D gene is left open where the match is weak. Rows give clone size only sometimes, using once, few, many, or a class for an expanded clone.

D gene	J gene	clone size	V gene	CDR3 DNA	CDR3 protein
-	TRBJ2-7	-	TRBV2	TGTGCCAGCAGGATGACGGAAAGCTCCTACGAGCAGTACTTC	CASRMTESSYEQYF
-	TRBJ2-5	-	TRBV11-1	TGTGCCAGCAGCTTCCCGGGACCCCAAAAAGAGACCCAGTACTTC	CASSFPGPQKETQYF
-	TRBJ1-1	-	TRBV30	TGTGCCTGGAAAGGGGGAAGGGATGAAGCTTTCTTT	CAWKGGRDEAFF
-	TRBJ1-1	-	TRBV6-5	TGTGCCAGCAGTTACGGCGGCAGAGGCACTGAAGCTTTCTTT	CASSYGGRGTEAFF
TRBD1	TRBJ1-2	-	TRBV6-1	TGTGCCAGCAGTGAAAGAGGGACAGTTTATGGCTACACCTTC	CASSERGTVYGYTF
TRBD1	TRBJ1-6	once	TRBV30	TGTGCCTGGAGTAAAACCGTGGGACAGGGGAAGTCACCCCTCCACTTT	CAWSKTVGQGKSPLHF
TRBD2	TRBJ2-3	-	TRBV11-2	TGTGCCAGCAGCTTAGGAGCGGGGGGCCGGCCAGATACGCAGTATTTT	CASSLGAGGRPDTQYF
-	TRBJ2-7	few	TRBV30	TGTGCCTGGAGTGACAGGGCGGCCGAGCAGTACTTC	CAWSDRAAEQYF
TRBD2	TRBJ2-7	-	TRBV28	TGTGCCAGCAGTTTCCCCTTGAGCGGGAGGACCCACGAGCAGTACTTC	CASSFPLSGRTHEQYF
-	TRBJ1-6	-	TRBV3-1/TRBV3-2	TGTGCCAGCAGGGGAGTTGAGGGACCCCTCCACTTT	CASRGVEGPLHF
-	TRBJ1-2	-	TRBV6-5	TGTGCCAGCACCGCAGGCAGGGCCGCTAACTATGGCTACACCTTC	CASTAGRAANYGYTF
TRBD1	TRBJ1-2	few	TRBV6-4	TGTGCCATCCCTGACAGGGTATATGGCTACACCTTC	CAIPDRVYGYTF
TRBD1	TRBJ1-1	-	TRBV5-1	TGCGCCAGCAGCTTGGGGGCGACAGGGGGTACTGAAGCTTTCTTT	CASSLGATGGTEAFF
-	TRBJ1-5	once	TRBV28	TGTGCCAGCAGAGGGACCGCCTATAGCAATCAGCCCCAGCATTTT	CASRGTAYSNQPQHF
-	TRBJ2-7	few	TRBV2	TGTGCCAGCAGTGAAGCAGCAGAGGTGAGGGAGCAGTACTTC	CASSEAAEVREQYF
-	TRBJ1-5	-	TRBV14	TGTGCCAGCAGCCAAGACCCTAATCAGCCCCAGCATTTT	CASSQDPNQPQHF
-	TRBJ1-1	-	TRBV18	TGTGCCAGCTCACCGAAACAGGGCGCTGAAGCTTTCTTT	CASSPKQGAEAFF
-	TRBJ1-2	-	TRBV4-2	TGTGCCAGCAGCCAGCCCGAAGGCCACCACACCTTC	CASSQPEGHHTF
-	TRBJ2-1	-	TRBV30	TGTGCCTGGAGTGACACGAGCTCCTACAATGAGCAGTTCTTC	CAWSDTSSYNEQFF
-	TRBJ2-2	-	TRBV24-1	TGTGCCACCAGTGCCTCCCGGTCTGGTCACGGGGAGCTGTTTTTT	CATSASRSGHGELFF
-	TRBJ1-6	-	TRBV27	TGTGCCAGCAGGGGGCCGGGGGCTAGCTCCTATAATTCACCCCTCCACTTT	CASRGPGASSYNSPLHF
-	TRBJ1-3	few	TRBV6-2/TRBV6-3	TGTGCCAGCAGTTTAACCCCTCCCGGCCGAGGCATTGGAAACACCATATATTTT	CASSLTPPGRGIGNTIYF
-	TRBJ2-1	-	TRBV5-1	TGCGCCAGCAGCTTGGCAGGACAGAAATTCAATGAGCAGTTCTTC	CASSLAGQKFNEQFF
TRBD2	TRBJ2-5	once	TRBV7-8	TGTGCCAGCAGCACCCGCATAATTCTAGCGGGAGGGCAAGAGACCCAGTACTTC	CASSTRIILAGGQETQYF
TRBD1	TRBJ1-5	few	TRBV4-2	TGTGCCAGCAGCCAAGGGACAGGGGACAATCAGCCCCAGCATTTT	CASSQGTGDNQPQHF
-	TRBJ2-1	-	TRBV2	TGTGCCAGCAGTGAAATGGGGGGCTGGTTTGGCAATGAGCAGTTCTTC	CASSEMGGWFGNEQFF
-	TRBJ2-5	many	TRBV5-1	TGCGCCAGCAGCTTGGTCCCAGGGAAAGAGACCCAGTACTTC	CASSLVPGKETQYF
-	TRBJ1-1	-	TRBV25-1	TGTGCCAGCAGTCCTTCGGGTCGGACGAACACTGAAGCTTTCTTT	CASSPSGRTNTEAFF
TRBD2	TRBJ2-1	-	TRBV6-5	TGTGCCAGCAGTCTAGCGGGGGGGCTGGACAATGAGCAGTTCTTC	CASSLAGGLDNEQFF
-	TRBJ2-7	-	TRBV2	TGTGCCAGCAGTGCGGCGTCGGGGGTCTACGAGCAGTACTTC	CASSAASGVYEQYF
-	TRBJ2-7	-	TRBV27	TGTGCCAGCAGTTTTGGAGGGGCATCAAGCCACGAGCAGTACTTC	CASSFGGASSHEQYF
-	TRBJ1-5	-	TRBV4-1	TGCGCCAGCAGCCACGATCAGGGTCAGCCCCAGCATTTT	CASSHDQGQPQHF
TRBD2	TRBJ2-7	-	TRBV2	TGTGCCAGCAGAGAACGGACTAGCGGGAGGATGGAGCAGTACTTC	CASRERTSGRMEQYF
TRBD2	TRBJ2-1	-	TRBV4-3	TGCGCCAGCAGCTTCCTAGCGGGGGAAAACAATGAGCAGTTCTTC	CASSFLAGENNEQFF
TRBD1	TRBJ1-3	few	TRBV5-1	TGCGCCAGCAGCGCCGGGACAGGAGGAAACACCATATATTTT	CASSAGTGGNTIYF
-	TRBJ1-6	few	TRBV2	TGTGCCAGCAGTTATTCAGGACAGAGCTCCTATAATTCACCCCTCCACTTT	CASSYSGQSSYNSPLHF
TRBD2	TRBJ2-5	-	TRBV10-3	TGTGCCATCAGTGTAGCGGGAGAGACCCAGTACTTC	CAISVAGETQYF
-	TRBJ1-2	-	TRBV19	TGTGCCAGTTACGAGGGGGCTAACTATGGCTACACCTTC	CASYEGANYGYTF